A single T cell receptor (beta chain) is shown here with its context. Its antigen is currently unknown. A junction boundary mismatches the germline segment, possibly from a read error. The data originate from a study of cytomegalovirus exposure and HLA in healthy donors. Study-wide points: A list of 164 TCR beta chains associated with cytomegalovirus was given. Reports credit the classifier with highly specific, highly sensitive diagnosis of cytomegalovirus status. Rare TCR sequences dominated, though some public TCRs recurred in many donors.

Assay used: immunoSEQ multiplex PCR; TCRdb lists only in-frame clones, some missing. The data show 150,000 to 200,000 clones, with around 96% seen just once and around 0.9% held by the top ten. The donors were members of the validation cohort comprising over 100 subjects, separate from the roughly 640-subject first cohort. The receptor was derived from a woman aged 18-30 years in good health and CMV-seronegative. Sequences were obtained from PBMCs.

CDR3 loop: CASSLTGGVNEKLFF. The CDR3 DNA reads as TGTGCCAGCAGCCTAACAGGGGGTGTTAATGAAAAACTGTTTTTT. The chain is built from TRBV7-3 and TRBJ1-4; TRBD1 matches 8 bases. The CDR3 is 15 amino acids. Germline CDR1 is SGHTA and CDR2 is FQGTGA.